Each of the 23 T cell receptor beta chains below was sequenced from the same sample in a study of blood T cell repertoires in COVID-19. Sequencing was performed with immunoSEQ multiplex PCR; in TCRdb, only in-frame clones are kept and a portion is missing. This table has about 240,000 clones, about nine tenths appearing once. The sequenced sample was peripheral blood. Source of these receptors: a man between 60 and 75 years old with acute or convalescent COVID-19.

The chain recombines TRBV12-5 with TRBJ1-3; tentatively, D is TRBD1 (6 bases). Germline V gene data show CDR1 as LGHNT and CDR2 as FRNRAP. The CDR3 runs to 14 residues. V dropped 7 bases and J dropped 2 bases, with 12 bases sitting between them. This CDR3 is CASAFGQTGNTIYF. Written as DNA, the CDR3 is TGTGCTAGTGCCTTCGGACAGACTGGAAACACCATATATTTT.

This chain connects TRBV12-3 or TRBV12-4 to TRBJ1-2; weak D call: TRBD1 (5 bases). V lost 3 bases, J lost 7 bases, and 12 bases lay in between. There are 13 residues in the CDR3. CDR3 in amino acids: CASSLGGRGGYTF. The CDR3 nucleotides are TGTGCCAGCAGTTTGGGGGGAAGAGGTGGCTACACCTTC.

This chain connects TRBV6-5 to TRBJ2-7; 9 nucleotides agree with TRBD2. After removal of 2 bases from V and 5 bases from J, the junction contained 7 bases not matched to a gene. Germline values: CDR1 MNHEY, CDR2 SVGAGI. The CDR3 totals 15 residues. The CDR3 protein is CASSYGAGGVDEQYF. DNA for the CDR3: TGTGCCAGCAGTTACGGTGCGGGGGGGGTGGACGAGCAGTACTTC.

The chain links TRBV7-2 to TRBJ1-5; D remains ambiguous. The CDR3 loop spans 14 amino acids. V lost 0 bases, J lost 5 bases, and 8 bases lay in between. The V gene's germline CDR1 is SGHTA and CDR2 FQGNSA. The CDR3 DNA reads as TGTGCCAGCAGCTTAGCAGACTTCGATCAGCCCCAGCATTTT. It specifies CASSLADFDQPQHF.

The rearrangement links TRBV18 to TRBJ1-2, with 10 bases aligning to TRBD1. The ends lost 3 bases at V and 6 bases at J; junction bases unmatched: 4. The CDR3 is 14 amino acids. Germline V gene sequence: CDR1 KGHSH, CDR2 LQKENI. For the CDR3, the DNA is TGTGCCAGCTCACCGGGGACAGGGGAAGATGGCTACACCTTC. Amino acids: CASSPGTGEDGYTF.

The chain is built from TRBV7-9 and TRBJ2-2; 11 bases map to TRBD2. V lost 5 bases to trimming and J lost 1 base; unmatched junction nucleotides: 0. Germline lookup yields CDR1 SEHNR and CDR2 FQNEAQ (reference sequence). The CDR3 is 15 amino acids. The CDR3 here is CASSGTSGNTGELFF. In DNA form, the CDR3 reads TGTGCCAGCAGCGGGACTAGCGGGAACACCGGGGAGCTGTTTTTT.

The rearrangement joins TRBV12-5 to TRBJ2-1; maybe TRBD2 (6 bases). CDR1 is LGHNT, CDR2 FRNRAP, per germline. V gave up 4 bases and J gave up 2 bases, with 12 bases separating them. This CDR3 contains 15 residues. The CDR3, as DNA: TGTGCTAGTGGTTCCCGGGGGTCCCCCTACAATGAGCAGTTCTTC. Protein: CASGSRGSPYNEQFF.

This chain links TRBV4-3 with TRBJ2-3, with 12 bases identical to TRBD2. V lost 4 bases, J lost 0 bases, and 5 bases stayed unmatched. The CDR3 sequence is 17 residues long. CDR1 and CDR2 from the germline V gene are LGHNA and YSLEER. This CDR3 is CASSRSGTSGSTDTQYF. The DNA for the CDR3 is TGCGCCAGCAGCCGATCCGGGACTAGCGGGAGCACAGATACGCAGTATTTT.

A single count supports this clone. The CDR3 loop reads CASSRNGNTEAFF. The DNA of the CDR3 is TGTGCCAGCAGCCGAAACGGGAACACTGAAGCTTTCTTT. The chain combines TRBV7-3 with TRBJ1-1; unclear D gene. Trimming took off 5 bases at V and 1 base at J, with 8 bases between the two ends. The CDR3 totals 13 residues. Germline V CDR1 and CDR2: SGHTA, FQGTGA.

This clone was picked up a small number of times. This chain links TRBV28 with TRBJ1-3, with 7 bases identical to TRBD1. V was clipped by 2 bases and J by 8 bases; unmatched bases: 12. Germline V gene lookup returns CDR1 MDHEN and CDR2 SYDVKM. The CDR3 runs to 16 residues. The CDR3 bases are TGTGCCAGCAGTTTACAACCCGGGACAGCCCGGGACACCATATATTTT. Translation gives CASSLQPGTARDTIYF. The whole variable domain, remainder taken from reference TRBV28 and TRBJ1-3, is DVKVTQSSRYLVKRTGEKVFLECVQDMDHENMFWYRQDPGLGLRLIYFSYDVKMKEKGDIPEGYSVSREKKERFSLILESASTNQTSMYLCASSLQPGTARDTIYFGEGSWLTVV.

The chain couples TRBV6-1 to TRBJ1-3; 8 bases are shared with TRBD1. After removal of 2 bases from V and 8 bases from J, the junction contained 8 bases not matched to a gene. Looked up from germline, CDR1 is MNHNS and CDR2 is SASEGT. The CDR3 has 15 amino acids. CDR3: CASSEQDRAVDTIYF. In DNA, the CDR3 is TGTGCCAGCAGTGAACAGGACAGGGCGGTGGACACCATATATTTT.

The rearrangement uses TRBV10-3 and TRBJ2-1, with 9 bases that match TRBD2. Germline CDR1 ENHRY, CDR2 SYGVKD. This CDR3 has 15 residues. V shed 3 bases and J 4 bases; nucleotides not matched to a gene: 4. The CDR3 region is CAISDIAGVYNEQFF. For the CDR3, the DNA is TGTGCCATCAGTGATATAGCGGGAGTTTACAATGAGCAGTTCTTC.

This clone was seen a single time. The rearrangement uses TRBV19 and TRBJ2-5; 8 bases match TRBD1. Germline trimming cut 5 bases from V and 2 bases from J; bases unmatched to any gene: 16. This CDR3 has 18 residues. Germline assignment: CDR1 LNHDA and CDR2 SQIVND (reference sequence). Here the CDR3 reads CASSRRQGSDVRQETQYF. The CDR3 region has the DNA TGTGCCAGTAGTCGACGACAGGGGTCCGACGTGAGGCAAGAGACCCAGTACTTC.

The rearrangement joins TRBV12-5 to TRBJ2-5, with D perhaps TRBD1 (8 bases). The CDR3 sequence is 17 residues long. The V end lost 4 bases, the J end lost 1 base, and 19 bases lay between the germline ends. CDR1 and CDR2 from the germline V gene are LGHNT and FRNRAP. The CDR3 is CASGYRGGGRLQETQYF. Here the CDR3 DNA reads TGTGCTAGTGGTTACAGGGGGGGAGGTAGGCTCCAAGAGACCCAGTACTTC.

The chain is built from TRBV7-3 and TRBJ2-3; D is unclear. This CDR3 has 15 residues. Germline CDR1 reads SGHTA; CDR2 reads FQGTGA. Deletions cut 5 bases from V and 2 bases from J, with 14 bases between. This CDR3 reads CASSPMGHPTDTQYF. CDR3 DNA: TGTGCCAGCAGCCCGATGGGCCACCCCACAGATACGCAGTATTTT.

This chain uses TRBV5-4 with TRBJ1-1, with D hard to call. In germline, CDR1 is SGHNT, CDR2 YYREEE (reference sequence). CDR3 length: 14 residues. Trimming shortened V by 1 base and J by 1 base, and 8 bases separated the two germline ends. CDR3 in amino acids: CASSLWRANTEAFF. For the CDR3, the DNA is TGTGCCAGCAGCTTGTGGCGGGCGAACACTGAAGCTTTCTTT.

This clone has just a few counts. CDR3 loop: CASSLVGGTYEQYF. In nucleotides, the CDR3 is TGTGCCAGCAGCTTAGTCGGCGGCACCTACGAGCAGTACTTC. The chain is built from TRBV7-2 and TRBJ2-7; D remains unclear. Looked up from germline, CDR1 is SGHTA and CDR2 is FQGNSA. The CDR3 spans 14 residues. Trimming cost V 1 base and J 2 bases, with 9 bases left between them.

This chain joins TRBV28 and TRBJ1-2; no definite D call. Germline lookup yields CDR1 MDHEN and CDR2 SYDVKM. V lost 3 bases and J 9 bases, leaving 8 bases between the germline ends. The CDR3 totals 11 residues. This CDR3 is CASSLNSRYTF. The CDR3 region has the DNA TGTGCCAGCAGTTTGAACAGCCGCTACACCTTC.

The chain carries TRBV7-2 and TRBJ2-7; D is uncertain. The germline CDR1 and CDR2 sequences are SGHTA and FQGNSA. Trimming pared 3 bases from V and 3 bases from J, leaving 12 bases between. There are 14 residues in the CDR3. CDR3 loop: CASSFNKIYYEQYF. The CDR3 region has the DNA TGTGCCAGCAGCTTCAACAAAATTTACTACGAGCAGTACTTC.

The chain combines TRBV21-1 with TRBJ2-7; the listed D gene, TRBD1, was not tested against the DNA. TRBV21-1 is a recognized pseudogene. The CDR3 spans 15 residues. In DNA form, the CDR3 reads TGTGCCAGCAGCACCCTGACAGGCCGGGCGTGCGAGCAGTACTTC. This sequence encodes CASSTLTGRACEQYF.

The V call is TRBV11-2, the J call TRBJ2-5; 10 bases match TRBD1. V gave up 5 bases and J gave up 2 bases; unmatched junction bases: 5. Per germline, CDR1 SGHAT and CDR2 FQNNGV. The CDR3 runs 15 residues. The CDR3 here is CASSRDRGRQETQYF. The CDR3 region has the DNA TGTGCCAGCAGCCGGGACAGGGGAAGGCAAGAGACCCAGTACTTC.

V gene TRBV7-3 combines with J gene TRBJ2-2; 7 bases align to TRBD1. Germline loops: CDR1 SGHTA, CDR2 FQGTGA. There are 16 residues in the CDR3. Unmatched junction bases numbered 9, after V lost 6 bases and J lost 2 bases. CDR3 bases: TGTGCCAGCAGTAGACGGACAGGAGCCAACACCGGGGAGCTGTTTTTT. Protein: CASSRRTGANTGELFF.

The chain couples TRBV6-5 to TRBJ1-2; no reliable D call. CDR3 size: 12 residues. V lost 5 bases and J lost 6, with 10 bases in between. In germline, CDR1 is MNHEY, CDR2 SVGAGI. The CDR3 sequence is CASSQFGDGYTF. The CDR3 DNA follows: TGTGCCAGCAGTCAGTTCGGGGATGGCTACACCTTC.